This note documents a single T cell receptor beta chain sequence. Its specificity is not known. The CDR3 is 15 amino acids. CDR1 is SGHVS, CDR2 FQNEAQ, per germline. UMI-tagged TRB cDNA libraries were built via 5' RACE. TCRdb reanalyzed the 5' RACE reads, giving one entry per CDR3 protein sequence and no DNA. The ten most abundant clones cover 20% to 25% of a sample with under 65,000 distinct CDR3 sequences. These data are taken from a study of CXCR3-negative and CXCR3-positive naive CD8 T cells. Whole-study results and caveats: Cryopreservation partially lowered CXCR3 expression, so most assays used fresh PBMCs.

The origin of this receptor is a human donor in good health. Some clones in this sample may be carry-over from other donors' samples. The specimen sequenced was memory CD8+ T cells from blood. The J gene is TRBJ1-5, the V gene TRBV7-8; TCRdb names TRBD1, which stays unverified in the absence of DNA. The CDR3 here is CASSLEDSSNQPQHF.